Here is one T cell receptor (beta chain) with its context. The antigen is not known. The ends were cut back, 2 bases at V and 8 bases at J, with 9 bases in the middle. The germline gives CDR1 SGHNT, CDR2 YENEEA. This CDR3 comprises 13 residues. The record originates from a study of T cell responses to AZD1222 COVID-19 vaccine. Study results and caveats: Elevations in Spike-specific TCR breadth and depth followed administration of two AZD1222 doses. Just 6 or 7 AZD1222 recipients were seropositive at baseline. Samples come after the peak T cell response, not at day 14.

The data were produced by immunoSEQ multiplex PCR, yet TCRdb's version contains in-frame clones alone and is incomplete. The sample shows over 130,000 clones, and around 2.4% sits with its ten largest clones. This TCR was recovered from an adult in good health. The chain joins TRBV11-3 to TRBJ2-2; D remains ambiguous. What was sequenced was peripheral blood. The CDR3 region has the DNA TGTGCCAGCAGCTTATCCGCACGAGGGGAGCTGTTTTTT. Translating it yields CASSLSARGELFF.